This entry concerns a single T cell receptor (beta chain). This entry comes from a study of regulatory T cells in long-lasting Graves disease. Relying on iRepertoire HTBI primers and Arm-PCR of CDR3 regions, the team built TCR beta libraries. MiXCR was run by TCRdb on the multiplex PCR reads, yielding one entry per CDR3 protein. The sample lists 500,000 or so distinct CDR3 sequences, 16% occurring once. The length of the CDR3 is 18 residues. The junction had 11 bases not matched to a gene; V was cut back by 5 bases and J by 3 bases. The germline gives CDR1 MNHEY, CDR2 SVGEGT. Time point in this sample: newly diagnosed GD, antithyroid drugs for less than 3 months. RNA from PBMCs was the source of the TCR library. These data were likewise used in another study, on T cells in Graves' hyperthyroidism and ophthalmopathy. Turning to that study: The TCR CDR3 first-round RT-PCR relied on the HTBI primer set.

Specimen: peripheral blood mononuclear cells (PBMCs), collected at new diagnosis, from a patient treated with antithyroid drugs. This receptor was identified in a man aged 40-49 years with Graves disease. The chain has TRBV6-2 or TRBV6-3 and TRBJ2-3; 13 bases map to TRBD2. The CDR3 DNA reads as TGTGCCAGCAGTGGGACTAGCGGGATGGGGTTCGGGACAGATACGCAGTATTTT. This codes for CASSGTSGMGFGTDTQYF.